The present TCR beta chain was sequenced within a study of radiotherapy plus CTLA-4 blockade in lung cancer (dated by TCRdb to 2017 to 2018). Background for the entire study: Objective responses occurred in roughly 19% of enrolled patients, and less than 35% achieved disease control. General findings and caveats noted by the study authors: After treatment with radiotherapy and ipilimumab, TCR clones that originated in tumors expanded in peripheral blood. The strongest predictors of response, as reported, were early dynamic changes in blood T cell clones along with a rise in serum interferon-beta after radiation.

The study evaluated CTLA-4 blockade (ipilimumab) given together with focal radiation therapy in patients who had chemo-refractory metastatic non-small-cell lung cancer. The method behind the library was the immunoSEQ multiplex PCR assay. In its TCRdb copy, this immuneACCESS table keeps in-frame sequences only and misses some clones. Where compared with another copy, unresolved V genes explain less than half of these, and the others have no known cause. Counted in this sample were approximately 300 clones; approximately 90% of them appeared once. The ten largest account for approximately 16% of the sample. V and J are truncated by 0 bases and 8 bases respectively, leaving an intervening sequence of 9 bases. Via the germline V gene (reference sequence), CDR1 is SGHKS and CDR2 YYEKEE. From the cysteine up to the phenylalanine, the CDR3 has a length of 13 residues. Left in the record is the CDR3 DNA by itself, 39 bases read in frame from the first base.

On this clone: Its target antigen remains unknown. No quality values exist for individual bases; no much larger clone is one base distant.

The rearranged chain carries TRBV5-5 and TRBJ1-5; the D gene lacks a confident call. The TCR sequence derives from a human donor with non-small cell lung cancer who had stable disease on radiotherapy plus ipilimumab. The material was tumor tissue, obtained from a patient treated with radiotherapy plus ipilimumab. The CDR3 has the sequence CASSLVGREPQHF. The nucleotides read TGTGCCAGCAGCTTGGTTGGAAGGGAGCCCCAGCATTTT.